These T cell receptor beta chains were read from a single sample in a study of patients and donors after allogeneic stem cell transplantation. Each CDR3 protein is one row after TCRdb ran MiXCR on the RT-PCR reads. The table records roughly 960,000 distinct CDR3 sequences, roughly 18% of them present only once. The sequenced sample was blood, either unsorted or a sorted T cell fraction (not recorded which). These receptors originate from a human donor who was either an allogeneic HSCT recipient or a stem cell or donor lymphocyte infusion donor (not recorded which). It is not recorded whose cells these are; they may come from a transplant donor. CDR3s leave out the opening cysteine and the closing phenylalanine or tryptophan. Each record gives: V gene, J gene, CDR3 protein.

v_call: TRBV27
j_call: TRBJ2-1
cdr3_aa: ASKGQGRSEQF

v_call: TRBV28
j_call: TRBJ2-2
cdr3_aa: ASSFRAWAKNTGELF

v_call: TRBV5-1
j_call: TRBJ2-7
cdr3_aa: ASSLERQEEYEQY

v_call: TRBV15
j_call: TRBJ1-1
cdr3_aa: ATSRDKNSRAF

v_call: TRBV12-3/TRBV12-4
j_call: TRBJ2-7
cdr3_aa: ASTERASGYEQY

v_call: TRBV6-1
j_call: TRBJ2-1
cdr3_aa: ATRLAGGPYNEQF

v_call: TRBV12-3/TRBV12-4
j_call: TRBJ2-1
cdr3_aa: ASSLMGDNEQF

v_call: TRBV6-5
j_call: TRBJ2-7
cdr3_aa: ASSLRQGETYEQY

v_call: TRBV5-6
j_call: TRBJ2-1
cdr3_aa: ASSLAGQGHNEQF

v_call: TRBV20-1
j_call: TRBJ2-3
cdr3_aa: SANREAERDTQY

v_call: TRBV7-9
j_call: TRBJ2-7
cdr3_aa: ASHILAGWSEQY

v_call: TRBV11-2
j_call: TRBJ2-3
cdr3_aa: ASRGQVGRTDTQY

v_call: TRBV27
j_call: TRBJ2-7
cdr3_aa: ASSFSGSRYEQY

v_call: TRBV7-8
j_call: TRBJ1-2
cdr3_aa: ASSYPQGADGYT

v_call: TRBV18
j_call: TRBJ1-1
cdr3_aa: ASSPPGGRGTEAF

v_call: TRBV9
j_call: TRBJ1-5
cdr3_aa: ASSVSGGSNQPQH

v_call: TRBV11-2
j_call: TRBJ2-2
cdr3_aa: ASSLVISTGELF

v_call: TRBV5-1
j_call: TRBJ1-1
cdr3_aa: ASSSPPEDGTLNTEAF

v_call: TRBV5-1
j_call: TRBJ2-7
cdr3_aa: ASSLAASGTYEQY

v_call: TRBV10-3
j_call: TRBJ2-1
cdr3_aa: AISESQPHYNEQF

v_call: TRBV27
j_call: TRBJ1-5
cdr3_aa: ASSLLTDPRLAQH

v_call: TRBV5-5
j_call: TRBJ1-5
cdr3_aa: ASSFRGAQEPQH

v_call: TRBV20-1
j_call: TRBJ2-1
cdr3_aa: SARSGGPYNEQF

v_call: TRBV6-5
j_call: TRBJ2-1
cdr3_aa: ASSYASGTGANEQF

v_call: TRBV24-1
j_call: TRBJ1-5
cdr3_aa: ATSDSHQPQH

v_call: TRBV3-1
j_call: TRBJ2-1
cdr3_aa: ASSQEMGREQF